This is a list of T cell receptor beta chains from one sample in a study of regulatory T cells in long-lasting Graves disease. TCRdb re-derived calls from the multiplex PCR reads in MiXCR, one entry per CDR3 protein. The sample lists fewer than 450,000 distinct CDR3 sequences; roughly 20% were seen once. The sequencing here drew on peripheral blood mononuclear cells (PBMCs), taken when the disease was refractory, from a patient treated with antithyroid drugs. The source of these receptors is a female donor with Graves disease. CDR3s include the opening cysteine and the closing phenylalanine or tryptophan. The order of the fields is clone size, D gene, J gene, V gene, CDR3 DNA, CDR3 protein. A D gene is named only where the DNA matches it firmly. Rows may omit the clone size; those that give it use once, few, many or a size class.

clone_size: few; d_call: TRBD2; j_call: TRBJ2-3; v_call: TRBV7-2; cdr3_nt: TGTGCCAGCAGCATCGGAACTAGCGGGAGGGCCACCGTACGCACAGATACGCAGTATTTT; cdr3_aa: CASSIGTSGRATVRTDTQYF
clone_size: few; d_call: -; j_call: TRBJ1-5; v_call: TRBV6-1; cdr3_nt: TGTGCCAGCAGCCCCCGGGGGGGGTATCAGCCCCAGCATTTT; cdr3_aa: CASSPRGGYQPQHF
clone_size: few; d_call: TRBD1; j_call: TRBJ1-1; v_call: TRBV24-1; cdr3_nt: TGTGCCACCAGACAGGGGACGAACACTGAAGCTTTCTTT; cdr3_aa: CATRQGTNTEAFF
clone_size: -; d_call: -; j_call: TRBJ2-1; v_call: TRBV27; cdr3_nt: TGTGCCAGCAGTTTATTGGCTAGTCTGTCCTACAATGAGCAGTTCTTC; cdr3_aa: CASSLLASLSYNEQFF
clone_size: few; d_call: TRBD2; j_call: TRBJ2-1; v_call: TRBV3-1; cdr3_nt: TGTGCCAGCAGCCCGCGACTAGCGGGATTATTATGGGATGAGCAGTTCTTC; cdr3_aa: CASSPRLAGLLWDEQFF
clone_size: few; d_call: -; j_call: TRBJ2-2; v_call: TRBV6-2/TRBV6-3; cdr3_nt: TGTGCCAGCAGCCCCCGGGAAGGGAAAGGCACCGGGGAGCTGTTTTTT; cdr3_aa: CASSPREGKGTGELFF
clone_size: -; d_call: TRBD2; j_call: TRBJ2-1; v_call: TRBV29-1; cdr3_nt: TGCAGCGTTGTAAGGGCGGGAGCTTTCAATGAGCAGTTCTTC; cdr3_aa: CSVVRAGAFNEQFF
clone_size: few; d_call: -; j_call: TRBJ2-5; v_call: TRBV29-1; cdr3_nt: TGCAGCGTTCCGCAGGGTGTGGGGACCCAGTACTTC; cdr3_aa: CSVPQGVGTQYF
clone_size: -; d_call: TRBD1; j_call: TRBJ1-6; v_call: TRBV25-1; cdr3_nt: TGTGCCAGCAGTGAATTGGGACAGAATAATTCACCCCTCCACTTT; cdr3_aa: CASSELGQNNSPLHF
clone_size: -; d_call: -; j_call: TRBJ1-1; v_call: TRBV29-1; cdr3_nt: TGCAGCGTTGCCGCGGGGGGTCTAGGCACTGAAGCTTTCTTT; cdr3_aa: CSVAAGGLGTEAFF
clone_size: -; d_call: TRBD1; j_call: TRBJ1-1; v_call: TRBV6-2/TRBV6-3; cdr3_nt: TGTGCCAGCGGGGCTGCGACAGGGGGCCGCACTGAAGCTTTCTTT; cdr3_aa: CASGAATGGRTEAFF
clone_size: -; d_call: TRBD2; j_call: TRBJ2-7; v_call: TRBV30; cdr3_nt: TGTGCCTGGACTAGCGGTACCTACGAGCAGTACTTC; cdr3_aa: CAWTSGTYEQYF
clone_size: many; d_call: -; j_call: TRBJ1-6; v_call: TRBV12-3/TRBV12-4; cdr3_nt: TGTGCCAGCAGTTTGAAGGGATGGGGGTCACCCCTCCACTTT; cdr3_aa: CASSLKGWGSPLHF
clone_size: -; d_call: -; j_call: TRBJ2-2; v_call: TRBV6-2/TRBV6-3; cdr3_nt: TGTGCCAGCAGTCACATCCCGGGACAAACGAACACCGGGGAGCTGTTTTTT; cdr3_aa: CASSHIPGQTNTGELFF
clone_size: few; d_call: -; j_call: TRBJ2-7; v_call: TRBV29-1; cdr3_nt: TGCAGCGTGCGGCCAGACCCCTACGAGCAGTACTTC; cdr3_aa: CSVRPDPYEQYF
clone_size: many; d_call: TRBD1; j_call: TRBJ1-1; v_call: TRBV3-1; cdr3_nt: TGTGCCAGCAGCCTACCAGGGGGCCGCACTGAAGCTTTCTTT; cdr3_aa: CASSLPGGRTEAFF
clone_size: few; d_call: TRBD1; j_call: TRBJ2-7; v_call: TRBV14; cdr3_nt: TGTGCCAGCAGCCACCCGGGACAGGGTGGGGGCGAGCAGTACTTC; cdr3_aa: CASSHPGQGGGEQYF
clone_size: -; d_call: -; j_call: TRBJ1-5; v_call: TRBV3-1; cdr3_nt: TGTGCCAGCGGGCGCGGGGGGGGCGATCAGCCCCAGCATTTT; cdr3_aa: CASGRGGGDQPQHF
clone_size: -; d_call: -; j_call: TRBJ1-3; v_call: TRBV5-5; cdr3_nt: TGTGCCAGCAGCTCGCCGGTGGAAATGGGTGGAAACACCATATATTTT; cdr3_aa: CASSSPVEMGGNTIYF
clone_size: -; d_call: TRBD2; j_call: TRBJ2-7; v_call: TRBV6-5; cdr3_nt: TGTGCCAGCAGTTACTCAGCGACTAGCGGAGAGCAGTACTTC; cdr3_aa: CASSYSATSGEQYF
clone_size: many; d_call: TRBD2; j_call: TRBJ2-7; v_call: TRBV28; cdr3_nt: TGTGCCAGCAGTTCCGGGACTAGCGCCTACGAGCAGTACTTC; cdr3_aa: CASSSGTSAYEQYF
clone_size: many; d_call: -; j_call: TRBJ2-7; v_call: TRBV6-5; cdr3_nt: TGTGCCAGCAGTTACTCCCCGGGGCACCACGAGCAGTACTTC; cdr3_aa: CASSYSPGHHEQYF
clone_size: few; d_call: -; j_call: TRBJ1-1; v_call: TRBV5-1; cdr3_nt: TGCGCCAGCAGAGTCCAGACAGGAGAGAACACTGAAGCTTTCTTT; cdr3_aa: CASRVQTGENTEAFF
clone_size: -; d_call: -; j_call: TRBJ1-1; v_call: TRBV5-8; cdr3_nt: TGTGCCAGCAGCTGGAGACAGAACCCGACACGAATGAACACTGAAGCTTTCTTT; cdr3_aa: CASSWRQNPTRMNTEAFF
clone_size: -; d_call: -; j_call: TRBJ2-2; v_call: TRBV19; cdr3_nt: TGTGCCAGTAGTATATCCGACACCGGGGAGCTGTTTTTT; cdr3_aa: CASSISDTGELFF
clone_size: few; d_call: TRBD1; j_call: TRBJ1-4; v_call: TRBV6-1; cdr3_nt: TGTGCCAGCAGACTAGGACAGGGTGAAAAACTGTTTTTT; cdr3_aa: CASRLGQGEKLFF
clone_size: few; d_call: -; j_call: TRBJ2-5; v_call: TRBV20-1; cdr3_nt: TGCAGTGCTAGAGATGGGAGAAACCAAGAGACCCAGTACTTC; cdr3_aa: CSARDGRNQETQYF
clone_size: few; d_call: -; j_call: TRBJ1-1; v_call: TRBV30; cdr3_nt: TGTGCCTGGCGGATGGGGAGATTGAACACTGAAGCTTTCTTT; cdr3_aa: CAWRMGRLNTEAFF
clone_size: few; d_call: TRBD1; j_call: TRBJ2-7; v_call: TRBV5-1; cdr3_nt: TGCGCCAGCAGCTTGGTAGGGACAGGGAAAGGTACCTCCTACGAGCAGTACTTC; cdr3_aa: CASSLVGTGKGTSYEQYF
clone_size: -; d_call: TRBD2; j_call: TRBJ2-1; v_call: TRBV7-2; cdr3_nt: TGTGCCAGCAGCTTATCGGGAGGGCCCTACAATGAGCAGTTCTTC; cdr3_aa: CASSLSGGPYNEQFF
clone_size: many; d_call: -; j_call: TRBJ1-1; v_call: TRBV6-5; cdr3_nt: TGTGCCAGCAGTTACCCAAATGGACAGCCGAACACTGAAGCTTTCTTT; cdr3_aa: CASSYPNGQPNTEAFF
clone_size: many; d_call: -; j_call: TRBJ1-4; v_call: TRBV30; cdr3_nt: TGTGCCTGGAGTGGAGGACCAGTGGCCGATTACCTGTTTTTT; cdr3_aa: CAWSGGPVADYLFF
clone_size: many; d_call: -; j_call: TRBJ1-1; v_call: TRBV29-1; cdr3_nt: TGCAGCGTTGAGCGGAGATTGAACACTGAAGCTTTCTTT; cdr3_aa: CSVERRLNTEAFF
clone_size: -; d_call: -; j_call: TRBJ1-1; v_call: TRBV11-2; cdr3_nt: TGTGCCAGCAGCTCGGAGTTCGGGGCGTGGACTGAAGCTTTCTTT; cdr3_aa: CASSSEFGAWTEAFF
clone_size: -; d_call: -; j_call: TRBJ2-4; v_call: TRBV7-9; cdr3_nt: TGTGCCAGCAGCTTCGCAGAAAACATTCAGTACTTC; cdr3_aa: CASSFAENIQYF
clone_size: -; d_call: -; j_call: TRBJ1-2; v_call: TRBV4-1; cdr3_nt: TGCGCCAGCAGCCAAGTACCGGACAGCGCTAACTATGGCTACACCTTC; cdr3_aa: CASSQVPDSANYGYTF
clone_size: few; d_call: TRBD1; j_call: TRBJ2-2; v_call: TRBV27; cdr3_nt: TGTGCCAGCAGACCACAGACAGGGGATTACGGGGAGCTGTTTTTT; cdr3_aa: CASRPQTGDYGELFF
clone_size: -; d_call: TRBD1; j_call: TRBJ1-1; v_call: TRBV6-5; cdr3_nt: TGTGCCAGCAGTTACTCCGGACAGGGACGAGCTTTCTTT; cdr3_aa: CASSYSGQGRAFF
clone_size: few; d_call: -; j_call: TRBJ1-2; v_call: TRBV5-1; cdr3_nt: TGCGCCAGCATGACACAGCCGTCTGGCGTAGGCTACACCTTC; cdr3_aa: CASMTQPSGVGYTF